These 32 T cell receptor beta chains came from one sample sequenced in a study of blood T cell repertoires in COVID-19. Here immunoSEQ multiplex PCR was the method, and the copy in TCRdb shows in-frame clones only, minus some. The sample holds roughly 500,000 clones; around 87% are singletons and the top ten take approximately 2%. Sequencing used PBMCs or T cells enriched from blood (not recorded which). The origin of the receptors is a woman aged 40 to 49 who had recovered from COVID-19.

This chain links TRBV6-1 with TRBJ2-7, with a tentative D call TRBD1 (5 bases). This CDR3 is built from 15 residues. V was pared by 1 base and J by 3 bases, with 13 bases between. CDR1 MNHNS and CDR2 SASEGT come from the germline V gene. This CDR3 is CASSEGQPLYYEQYF. CDR3 nucleotides: TGTGCCAGCAGTGAAGGACAGCCTCTCTACTACGAGCAGTACTTC.

The chain carries TRBV9 and TRBJ1-3, with a possible D match to TRBD1 (5 bases). The ends were cut back, 0 bases at V and 0 bases at J, with 16 bases in the middle. CDR1 SGDLS and CDR2 YYNGEE come from the germline V gene. The CDR3 length is 18 residues. The CDR3 region has the DNA TGTGCCAGCAGCGTAGATTTTGGCGGGACCTTCTCTGGAAACACCATATATTTT. It yields the protein CASSVDFGGTFSGNTIYF.

The CDR3 spells CASSITGNIQYF. DNA for the CDR3: TGTGCCAGTAGTATTACAGGGAACATTCAGTACTTC. The gene calls are TRBV19 and TRBJ2-4; a weak D match, TRBD1 (6 bases). The V end lost 3 bases, the J end lost 7 bases, and 7 bases lay between the germline ends. CDR1 LNHDA and CDR2 SQIVND come from the germline V gene (reference sequence). This CDR3 is 12 amino acids long. Combining the CDR3 with reference TRBV19 and TRBJ2-4 gives the whole variable domain DGGITQSPKYLFRKEGQNVTLSCEQNLNHDAMYWYRQDPGQGLRLIYYSQIVNDFQKGDIAEGYSVSREKKESFPLTVTSAQKNPTAFYLCASSITGNIQYFGAGTRLSVL.

The gene calls are TRBV7-9 and TRBJ2-7; D not resolved. This CDR3 contains 17 residues. Germline CDR1 reads SEHNR; CDR2 reads FQNEAQ (reference sequence). V lost 0 bases, J lost 3 bases, and 18 bases lay in between. The CDR3 coding sequence is TGTGCCAGCAGCTTAGCGCGTCGAACAGTGACAAGCTACGAGCAGTACTTC. It specifies CASSLARRTVTSYEQYF.

The J gene is TRBJ2-2, the V gene TRBV24-1, with TRBD1 matching 9 bases. The junction had 4 bases not matched to a gene; V was cut back by 6 bases and J by 6 bases. The CDR3 totals 14 residues. The V gene's germline CDR1 is KGHDR and CDR2 SFDVKD. Here the CDR3 reads CATSPTGGAGELFF. The CDR3 DNA is TGTGCCACCAGTCCGACAGGGGGTGCCGGGGAGCTGTTTTTT.

V gene TRBV7-6 combines with J gene TRBJ1-1; no clear D. Germline-derived CDR1 and CDR2 are SGHVS and FNYEAQ. V lost 5 bases to trimming and J lost 5 bases, with 6 bases between them. CDR3 length: 11 amino acids. CDR3 bases: TGTGCCAGCAGCACAGTAACTGAAGCTTTCTTT. The encoded protein is CASSTVTEAFF.

The chain joins TRBV24-1 to TRBJ2-3; 10 nucleotides agree with TRBD1. V lost 3 bases, J lost 3 bases, and 5 bases stayed unmatched. Germline V gene data show CDR1 as KGHDR and CDR2 as SFDVKD. The CDR3 is 16 amino acids. For the CDR3, the DNA is TGTGCCACCAGTGATGTGAGACAGGGGGCAACAGATACGCAGTATTTT. Amino acid sequence: CATSDVRQGATDTQYF.

This CDR3 is CATRDRYEQYF. CDR3 nucleotide sequence: TGTGCCACCAGGGACAGATACGAGCAGTACTTC. The chain combines TRBV24-1 with TRBJ2-7; weak D call: TRBD1 (6 bases). V shed 7 bases and J shed 4 bases, with 7 bases lying between them. Germline V lookup: CDR1 KGHDR, CDR2 SFDVKD. The CDR3 is 11 amino acids.

This clone occurred many times. CDR3 DNA sequence: TGTGCCAGCAGATCGACAGGGCCACAAGAGACCCAGTACTTC. Protein product: CASRSTGPQETQYF. The V gene is TRBV7-9, the J gene TRBJ2-5, with 7 positions matching TRBD1. Trimming cost V 6 bases and J 2 bases; bases outside gene matches: 6. Germline CDR1 and CDR2: SEHNR and FQNEAQ (reference sequence). The CDR3 runs 14 residues.

The chain recombines TRBV13 with TRBJ2-7; the D gene is possibly TRBD1 (6 bases). This CDR3 spans 12 amino acids. Germline V gene lookup returns CDR1 PRHDT and CDR2 FYEKMQ (reference sequence). Trimming shortened V by 4 bases and J by 3 bases, and 7 bases separated the two germline ends. In DNA, the CDR3 is TGTGCCAGCAGCTCACAGGGCTACGAGCAGTACTTC. It translates to CASSSQGYEQYF.

The chain carries TRBV7-2 and TRBJ2-7; 7 bases line up with TRBD2. This CDR3 is built from 12 residues. The V segment lost 4 bases and the J segment 10 bases; nucleotides outside the gene matches: 7. Germline assignment: CDR1 SGHTA and CDR2 FQGNSA. Written as DNA, the CDR3 is TGTGCCAGCAGCTCGGGCGGGAGAGCTCAGTACTTC. Translated: CASSSGGRAQYF.

The J gene is TRBJ1-1, the V gene TRBV12-3 or TRBV12-4; D possibly corresponds to TRBD1 (6 bases). CDR3 size: 12 residues. Between the trimmed V and J ends, which lost 0 bases and 11 bases, there was a span of 10 bases. This CDR3 is CASSLAGHGAFF. CDR3 DNA: TGTGCCAGCAGTTTAGCGGGACATGGCGCTTTCTTT.

The count of this clone is one. The rearrangement joins TRBV7-9 to TRBJ1-6; 10 bases agree with TRBD1. This CDR3 is 15 amino acids long. Germline trimming cut 5 bases from V and 6 bases from J; bases unmatched to any gene: 4. CDR1 SEHNR and CDR2 FQNEAQ come from the germline V gene (reference sequence). CDR3 coding DNA: TGTGCCAGCAGCCTAAGGGACAGGGGTAATTCACCCCTCCACTTT. Translating it yields CASSLRDRGNSPLHF.

The chain is built from TRBV18 and TRBJ1-1; tentatively, D is TRBD1 (5 bases). This CDR3 spans 16 amino acids. V gave up 4 bases and J gave up 1 base, with 16 bases separating them. Germline CDR1 KGHSH, CDR2 LQKENI. CDR3 region: CASSLTRGNGNTEAFF. As DNA, the CDR3 is TGTGCCAGCTCACTAACAAGGGGTAATGGGAACACTGAAGCTTTCTTT.

The V gene is TRBV6-5, the J gene TRBJ1-4, with TRBD1 matching over 8 bases. This CDR3 has 14 amino acids. Germline V gives CDR1 MNHEY, CDR2 SVGAGI. V lost 2 bases and J lost 6; bases outside the gene matches: 2. The CDR3 reads CASSYDRGDEKLFF. The CDR3 DNA is TGTGCCAGCAGTTACGACAGGGGTGATGAAAAACTGTTTTTT.

This sequence joins TRBV3-1 (or the pseudogene TRBV3-2) and TRBJ2-7; D might be TRBD1 (6 bases). V was clipped by 2 bases and J by 4 bases, with 18 bases between them. Germline values: CDR1 LGHDT, CDR2 YNNKEL (reference sequence). CDR3 length: 16 amino acids. The CDR3 here is CASSQIGLGGEYEQYF. The CDR3 DNA follows: TGTGCCAGCAGCCAAATCGGTCTTGGGGGCGAATACGAGCAGTACTTC.

This chain connects TRBV7-8 to TRBJ2-5; D gene unclear. Germline V gene lookup returns CDR1 SGHVS and CDR2 FQNEAQ. This CDR3 has 13 amino acids. Trimming removed 2 bases from V and 3 bases from J, with 7 bases in between. The CDR3 DNA follows: TGTGCCAGCAGCTTATTACGGGAAGAGACCCAGTACTTC. Protein product: CASSLLREETQYF.

This clone has just one count. This CDR3 reads CASSWGTGGGYGYTF. CDR3 nucleotides: TGTGCCAGCAGCTGGGGGACAGGGGGAGGCTATGGCTACACCTTC. V and J are TRBV5-8 and TRBJ1-2, with 11 nucleotides matching TRBD1. The trim removed 3 bases at V and 4 bases at J, leaving 5 bases unmatched. Per germline, CDR1 SGHTS and CDR2 YDEGEE. This CDR3 has 15 amino acids.

This chain connects TRBV10-3 to TRBJ2-2, with TRBD1 as a possible D gene (6 bases). There are 14 residues in the CDR3. The germline V gene encodes CDR1 ENHRY and CDR2 SYGVKD. Trimming left V 4 bases short and J 3 bases short, with 9 bases between. The CDR3 region is CAISVQGYTGELFF. The CDR3 bases are TGTGCCATCAGTGTTCAGGGGTACACCGGGGAGCTGTTTTTT.

This chain's CDR3 is CASILAGVYNEQFF. The CDR3 DNA reads as TGTGCCAGCATACTAGCGGGAGTCTACAATGAGCAGTTCTTC. The genes are TRBV6-5 and TRBJ2-1; 11 bases map to TRBD2. J gave up 3 bases and V 7 bases, and 2 bases lay outside the gene matches. Per the germline V gene, CDR1 is MNHEY and CDR2 is SVGAGI. The CDR3 totals 14 residues.

The CDR3 here is CASSSVGQGTEAFF. The CDR3 DNA follows: TGTGCCAGCAGTTCCGTTGGACAGGGGACTGAAGCTTTCTTT. The rearrangement links TRBV7-2 to TRBJ1-1, with 9 bases identical to TRBD1. J lost 5 bases, V lost 6 bases, and 7 bases had no gene match. This CDR3 comprises 14 residues. Germline V gives CDR1 SGHTA, CDR2 FQGNSA.

This clone occurred once. The chain employs TRBV3-1 (or the pseudogene TRBV3-2) and TRBJ2-1, with 10 bases matching TRBD2. The V segment lost 5 bases and the J segment 6 bases; nucleotides outside the gene matches: 10. CDR1 LGHDT and CDR2 YNNKEL come from the germline V gene (reference sequence). This CDR3 is built from 16 residues. CDR3 nucleotides: TGTGCCAGCAGCGAACAAGCGGGAGGGTCGGCCAATGAGCAGTTCTTC. It codes for CASSEQAGGSANEQFF.

The gene calls are TRBV6-2 or TRBV6-3 and TRBJ1-1; D is undetermined. V dropped 0 bases and J dropped 8 bases, with 7 bases sitting between them. In germline, CDR1 is MNHEY, CDR2 SVGEGT. The CDR3 runs 12 residues. The CDR3 DNA reads as TGTGCCAGCAGTTACTCACTCAGGGAAGCTTTCTTT. Translated, it gives CASSYSLREAFF.

V gene TRBV21-1 combines with J gene TRBJ1-1. TRBV21-1 is designated a pseudogene. The CDR3 runs 14 residues. The CDR3 reads CASRLKERNTEAFF. The CDR3 DNA is TGTGCCAGCAGACTAAAAGAAAGGAACACTGAAGCTTTCTTT.

The chain employs TRBV19 and TRBJ2-2; possibly TRBD2 for D (6 bases). The CDR3 runs 15 residues. Trimming left V 7 bases short and J 0 bases short, with 12 bases between. Germline V CDR1 and CDR2: LNHDA, SQIVND (reference sequence). CDR3 amino acids: CASKREAANTGELFF. CDR3 nucleotides: TGTGCCAGTAAAAGGGAGGCCGCGAACACCGGGGAGCTGTTTTTT. Full variable domain (rest looked up from reference TRBV19 and TRBJ2-2): DGGITQSPKYLFRKEGQNVTLSCEQNLNHDAMYWYRQDPGQGLRLIYYSQIVNDFQKGDIAEGYSVSREKKESFPLTVTSAQKNPTAFYLCASKREAANTGELFFGEGSRLTVL.

V is TRBV5-6 and J is TRBJ2-2; perhaps TRBD1 as D (7 bases). The CDR3 runs 16 residues. Per the germline V gene, CDR1 is SGHDT and CDR2 is YYEEEE. Trimming cost V 1 base and J 5 bases, with 15 bases left between them. DNA for the CDR3: TGTGCCAGCAGCTTGTTGGCAGGGGGGCGAACCGGGGAGCTGTTTTTT. It specifies CASSLLAGGRTGELFF.

The chain has TRBV2 and TRBJ1-6; the match to TRBD1 covers 8 bases. This CDR3 comprises 18 residues. The junction had 13 bases not matched to a gene; V was cut back by 2 bases and J by 7 bases. The germline V gene has CDR1 SNHLY and CDR2 FYNNEI. Here the CDR3 DNA reads TGTGCCAGCAGTGAAAGGGGGCAGGGGGCCGGCGGCAATTCACCCCTCCACTTT. This codes for CASSERGQGAGGNSPLHF.

The CDR3 DNA sequence: TGTGCCAGTAGTATGGGACAGGCGGTCGGTCAGCCCCAGCATTTT. Protein product: CASSMGQAVGQPQHF. J is TRBJ1-5 and V is TRBV19, with 8 bases lining up with TRBD1. V lost 3 bases to trimming and J lost 6 bases; unmatched junction nucleotides: 7. The CDR3 is made up of 15 amino acids. The germline gives CDR1 LNHDA, CDR2 SQIVND (reference sequence).

The rearrangement uses TRBV12-3 or TRBV12-4 and TRBJ1-2, with 9 bases that match TRBD1. Trimming removed 5 bases from V and 5 bases from J; junction bases left unmatched: 3. This CDR3 comprises 13 residues. CDR3 DNA: TGTGCCAGCAGTCCCGGGACAGGGTATGGCTACACCTTC. Its translation: CASSPGTGYGYTF.

The chain recombines TRBV18 with TRBJ2-1; 9 bases line up with TRBD1. The V gene end was trimmed by 11 bases and the J gene end by 7 bases; junction bases not matched to a gene: 12. CDR1 KGHSH and CDR2 LQKENI come from the germline V gene. The CDR3 spans 14 residues. CDR3 loop: CASYPGQGGNEQFF. Written as DNA, the CDR3 is TGTGCCTCCTACCCGGGACAGGGTGGAAATGAGCAGTTCTTC. Full variable domain (missing parts from reference TRBV18 and TRBJ2-1): NAGVMQNPRHLVRRRGQEARLRCSPMKGHSHVYWYRQLPEEGLKFMVYLQKENIIDESGMPKERFSAEFPKEGPSILRIQQVVRGDSAAYFCASYPGQGGNEQFFGPGTRLTVL.

V and J are TRBV27 and TRBJ2-6, with a possible D match to TRBD1 (6 bases). This CDR3 has 17 amino acids. V dropped 2 bases and J dropped 2 bases, with 13 bases sitting between them. Per the germline V gene, CDR1 is MNHEY and CDR2 is SMNVEV (reference sequence). The CDR3 nucleotides read TGTGCCAGCAGTTTAACAGGGCGAGCGGCTGGGGCCAACGTCCTGACTTTC. It encodes CASSLTGRAAGANVLTF.

The chain has TRBV11-2 and TRBJ2-5, with 9 nucleotides matching TRBD1. The CDR3 sequence is 15 residues long. V lost 4 bases, J lost 3 bases, and 6 bases stayed unmatched. CDR1 SGHAT and CDR2 FQNNGV come from the germline V gene. This chain's CDR3 is CASSSPTGGKETQYF. CDR3 nucleotides: TGTGCCAGCAGCTCACCCACAGGGGGCAAAGAGACCCAGTACTTC. Filled out from reference TRBV11-2 and TRBJ2-5, the complete variable domain reads EAGVAQSPRYKIIEKRQSVAFWCNPISGHATLYWYQQILGQGPKLLIQFQNNGVVDDSQLPKDRFSAERLKGVDSTLKIQPAKLEDSAVYLCASSSPTGGKETQYFGPGTRLLVL.